Sequencing of this T cell receptor beta chain was carried out in a study of T cell repertoires in cytomegalovirus infection. V dropped 0 bases and J dropped 7; count of bases not matched to a gene: 4. The CDR3 covers 15 residues. The germline gives CDR1 LNHDA, CDR2 SQIVND (reference sequence). As to this clonotype: As yet, its antigen is unknown.

TCRdb re-derived calls from the reads in MiXCR, one entry per CDR3 protein. This sample has roughly 170,000 distinct CDR3 sequences, with about 20% found just once. This rearrangement joins TRBV19 to TRBJ2-1, with 9 bases matching TRBD1. This clonotype originated in a human donor in good health (CMV status not recorded). Some clones in this sample may be carry-over from other donors' samples. The sample in question was CD8+ T cells from cultured PBMCs, obtained from culture after CMV antigen stimulation. CDR3 region: CASSIEDRGRNEQFF. In DNA form, the CDR3 reads TGTGCCAGTAGTATAGAGGACAGGGGAAGGAATGAGCAGTTCTTC.